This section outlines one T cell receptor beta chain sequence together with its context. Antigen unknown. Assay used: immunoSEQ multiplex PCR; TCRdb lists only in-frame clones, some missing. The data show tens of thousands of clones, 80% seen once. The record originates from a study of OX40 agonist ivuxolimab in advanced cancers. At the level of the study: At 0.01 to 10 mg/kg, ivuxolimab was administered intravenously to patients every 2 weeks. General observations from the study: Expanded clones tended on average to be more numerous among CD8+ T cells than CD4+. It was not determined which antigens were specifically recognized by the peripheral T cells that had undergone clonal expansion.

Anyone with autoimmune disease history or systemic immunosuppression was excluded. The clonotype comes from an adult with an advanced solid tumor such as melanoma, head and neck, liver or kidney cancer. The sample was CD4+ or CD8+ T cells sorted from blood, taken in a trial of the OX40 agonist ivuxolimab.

Here the CDR3 reads CAWSVTIGNSPLHF. Here the CDR3 DNA reads TGTGCCTGGAGTGTAACCATCGGGAACTCACCCCTCCACTTT. V gene TRBV30 combines with J gene TRBJ1-6; D gene ambiguous. Between the trimmed V and J ends, which lost 0 bases and 10 bases, there was a span of 13 bases. The CDR3 consists of 14 residues. The germline CDR1 and CDR2 sequences are GTSNPN and SVGIG (reference sequence). Looking up the rest from reference TRBV30 and TRBJ1-6 gives the full variable domain: SQTIHQWPATLVQPVGSPLSLECTVEGTSNPNLYWYRQAAGRGLQLLFYSVGIGQISSEVPQNLSASRPQDRQFILSSKKLLLSDSGFYLCAWSVTIGNSPLHFGNGTRLTVT.